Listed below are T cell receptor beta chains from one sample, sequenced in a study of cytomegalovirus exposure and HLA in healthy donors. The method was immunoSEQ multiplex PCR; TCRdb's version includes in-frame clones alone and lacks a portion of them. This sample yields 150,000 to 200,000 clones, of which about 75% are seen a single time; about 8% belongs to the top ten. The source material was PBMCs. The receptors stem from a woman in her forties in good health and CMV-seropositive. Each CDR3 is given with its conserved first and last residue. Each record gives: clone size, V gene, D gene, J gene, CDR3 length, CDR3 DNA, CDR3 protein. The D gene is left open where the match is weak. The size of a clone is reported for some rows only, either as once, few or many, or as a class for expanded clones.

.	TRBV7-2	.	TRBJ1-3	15	TGTGCCAGCAGCTTAGTTAGGGACTTTGGAAACACCATATATTTT	CASSLVRDFGNTIYF
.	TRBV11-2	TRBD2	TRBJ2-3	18	TGTGCCAGCAGCTTACGTATTAGCGGGAGGGCCTTGGCAGATACGCAGTATTTT	CASSLRISGRALADTQYF
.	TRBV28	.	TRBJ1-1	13	TGTGCCAGCAGTTTAACAGCGAACACTGAAGCTTTCTTT	CASSLTANTEAFF
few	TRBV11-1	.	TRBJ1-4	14	TGTGCCAGCAGCCTCGGACACGCTAATGAAAAACTGTTTTTT	CASSLGHANEKLFF
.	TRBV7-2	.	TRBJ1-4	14	TGTGCCAGCAGCCCACAGGGAATTAATGAAAAACTGTTTTTT	CASSPQGINEKLFF
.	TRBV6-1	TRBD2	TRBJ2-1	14	TGTGCCAGCAGTCCCGGGACTAGCGACAATGAGCAGTTCTTC	CASSPGTSDNEQFF
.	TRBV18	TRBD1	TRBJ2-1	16	TGTGCCAGCTCACCACCCGGGACAGGGACCTACAATGAGCAGTTCTTC	CASSPPGTGTYNEQFF
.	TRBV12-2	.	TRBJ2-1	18	TGTGCAAGTCGCTTCGGGACGCAACCGACTAGCGGGAGTAATGAGCAGTTCTTC	CASRFGTQPTSGSNEQFF
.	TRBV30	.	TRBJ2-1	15	TGTGCCTGGAGTAGCGGTACTAACTCCTACAATGAGCAGTTCTTC	CAWSSGTNSYNEQFF
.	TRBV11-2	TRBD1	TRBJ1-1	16	TGTGCCAGCAGCCCAGGGGGCCCGAGGTTGAGCACTGAAGCTTTCTTT	CASSPGGPRLSTEAFF
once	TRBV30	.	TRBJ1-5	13	TGTGCCTGGGCCCGGGATAGCAATCAGCCCCAGCATTTT	CAWARDSNQPQHF
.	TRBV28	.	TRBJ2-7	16	TGTGCCAGCAGTCCCCAGGGGTCTACTCACTCCTACGAGCAGTACTTC	CASSPQGSTHSYEQYF
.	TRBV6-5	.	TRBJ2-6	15	TGTGCCAGCAGCCCAGGGGAACGTGGGGCCAACGTCCTGACTTTC	CASSPGERGANVLTF
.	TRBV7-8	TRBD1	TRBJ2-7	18	TGTGCCAGCAGCTTAGTGGCGGCGGGACAGGGGGCTACCTACGAGCAGTACTTC	CASSLVAAGQGATYEQYF
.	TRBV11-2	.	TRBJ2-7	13	TGTGCCAGCAGCCCGCAGCGAGCCTTCCACCGGTACTTC	CASSPQRAFHRYF
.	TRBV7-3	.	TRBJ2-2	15	TGTGCCAGCAGCTTAAACCCCCGGAGCACCGGGGAGCTGTTTTTT	CASSLNPRSTGELFF
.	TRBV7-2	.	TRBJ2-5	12	TGTGCCAGCAGCCCCCGGACCACTAGGTTTGACTTC	CASSPRTTRFDF
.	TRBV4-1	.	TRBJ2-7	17	TGCGCCAGCAGCCGACGCCTGACAGCCAAAAGCTCCTACGAGCAGTACTTC	CASSRRLTAKSSYEQYF
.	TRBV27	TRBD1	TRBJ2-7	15	TGTGCCAGCAGTCCCCACACGGACAGGGGGCCTGAGCAGTACTTC	CASSPHTDRGPEQYF
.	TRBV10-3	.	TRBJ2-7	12	TGTGCCATCAGTGAGAGGGACTACGAGCAGTACTTC	CAISERDYEQYF
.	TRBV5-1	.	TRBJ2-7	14	TGCGCCAGCAGCTTGGCTAGCAGACCCTACGAGCAGTACTTC	CASSLASRPYEQYF
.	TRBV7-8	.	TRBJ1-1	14	TGTGCCAGCAGCTCGACAGAAATGAACACTGAAGCTTTCTTT	CASSSTEMNTEAFF
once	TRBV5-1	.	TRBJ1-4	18	TGCGCCAGCAGCGGAGTAGGAGGGGCAGGTCGAACTAATGAAAAACTGTTTTTT	CASSGVGGAGRTNEKLFF
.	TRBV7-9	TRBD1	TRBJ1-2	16	TGTTCCAGCAGACCAAACATCGGGACAGGGGACTATGGCTACACCTTC	CSSRPNIGTGDYGYTF
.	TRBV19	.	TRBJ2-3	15	TGTGCCAGTAGTATAGCACTAGGCAGCACAGATACGCAGTATTTT	CASSIALGSTDTQYF
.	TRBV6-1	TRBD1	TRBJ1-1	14	TGTGCCAGCAGTGACATTACAGGGGAGACTGAAGCTTTCTTT	CASSDITGETEAFF
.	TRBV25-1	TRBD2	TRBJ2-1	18	TGTGCCAGCAGTGAACTTTCCGGGGCGGGAGGGTTTAGCAATGAGCAGTTCTTC	CASSELSGAGGFSNEQFF
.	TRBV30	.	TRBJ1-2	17	TGTGCCTGGAGTTCTAATTGGGGGCGCCCTCCAAGCTATGGCTACACCTTC	CAWSSNWGRPPSYGYTF
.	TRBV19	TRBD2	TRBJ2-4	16	TGTGCCAGTAGTATGGCGGGCGGGAGCGACTCGGGCATTCAGTACTTC	CASSMAGGSDSGIQYF
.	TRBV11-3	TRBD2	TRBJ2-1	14	TGTGCCAGCAGCCTTTCCTTCAGCGGGAGTGAGCAGTTCTTC	CASSLSFSGSEQFF
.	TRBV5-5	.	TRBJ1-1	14	TGTGCCAGCAGCTTTGCAGGGAAGGGCACTGAAGCTTTCTTT	CASSFAGKGTEAFF
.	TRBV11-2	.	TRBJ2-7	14	TGTGCCAGCAGCTTAGCACTACCGCAGGGCACCCAGTACTTC	CASSLALPQGTQYF
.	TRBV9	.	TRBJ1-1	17	TGTGCCAGCAGCGTGGGGGGTCCGGGTACCTTGAACACTGAAGCTTTCTTT	CASSVGGPGTLNTEAFF
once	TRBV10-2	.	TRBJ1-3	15	TGCGCCAGCAGTGAATCGACAGGCTCTGGAAACACCATATATTTT	CASSESTGSGNTIYF
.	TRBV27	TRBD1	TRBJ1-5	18	TGTGCCAGCAGTTTATCCCTCGACAGGGTGAGGGGCAATCAGCCCCAGCATTTT	CASSLSLDRVRGNQPQHF
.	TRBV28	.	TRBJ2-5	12	TGTGCCAGCAGTACAGAAACAGAGACCCAGTACTTC	CASSTETETQYF
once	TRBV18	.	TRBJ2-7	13	TGTGCCAGCTCACCACCAAGCCTCTACGAGCAGTACTTC	CASSPPSLYEQYF
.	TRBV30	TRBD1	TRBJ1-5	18	TGTGCCTGGAGTGCCTGGACAGGGGCCTTTTATAGCAATCAGCCCCAGCATTTT	CAWSAWTGAFYSNQPQHF
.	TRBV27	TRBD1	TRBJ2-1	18	TGTGCCAGCAGTTTAGTCGTAAATCCGGGACAGGGGGGCCATGAGCAGTTCTTC	CASSLVVNPGQGGHEQFF
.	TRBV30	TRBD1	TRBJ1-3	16	TGTGCCTGGAGTGTTAGGGGGCTGGTAACTGGAAACACCATATATTTT	CAWSVRGLVTGNTIYF
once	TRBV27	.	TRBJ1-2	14	TGTGCCAGCAGTTTATATGGGCGCAACTATGGCTACACCTTC	CASSLYGRNYGYTF
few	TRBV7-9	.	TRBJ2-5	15	TGTGCCAGCAGCTTACATGGACAGCTCCAAGAGACCCAGTACTTC	CASSLHGQLQETQYF
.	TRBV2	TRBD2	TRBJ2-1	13	TGTGCCAGCGGACTAGCGACCTACAATGAGCAGTTCTTC	CASGLATYNEQFF
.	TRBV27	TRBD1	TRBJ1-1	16	TGTGCCAGCAGTCCTCTCCCGGGACAGAGGAACACTGAAGCTTTCTTT	CASSPLPGQRNTEAFF
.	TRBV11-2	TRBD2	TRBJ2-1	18	TGTGCCAGCAGCTCGGGACTAGCGGGAGGAGGCTCCTACAATGAGCAGTTCTTC	CASSSGLAGGGSYNEQFF
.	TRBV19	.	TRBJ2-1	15	TGTGCCAGTAGTATCGAAGCTAGCAGCTACAATGAGCAGTTCTTC	CASSIEASSYNEQFF
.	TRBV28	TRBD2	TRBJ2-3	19	TGTGCCAGCAGTTTAAGCCCCCAGCGGGTAGCGGGGTTCACAGATACGCAGTATTTT	CASSLSPQRVAGFTDTQYF
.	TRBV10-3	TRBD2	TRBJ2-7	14	TGTGCCATCAGTGACCTTGCGGGAGCTTACGAGCAGTACTTC	CAISDLAGAYEQYF
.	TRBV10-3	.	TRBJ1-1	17	TGTGCCATCAGTGAGTCGGGAGGTGGAAGAGGGAACACTGAAGCTTTCTTT	CAISESGGGRGNTEAFF
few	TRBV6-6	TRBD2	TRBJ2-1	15	TGTGCCAGCAGTTACGGGGGGACTAGCAGCAATGAGCAGTTCTTC	CASSYGGTSSNEQFF
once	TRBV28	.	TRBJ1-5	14	TGTGCCAGCACTTTATCTTTATTTAATCAGCCCCAGCATTTT	CASTLSLFNQPQHF
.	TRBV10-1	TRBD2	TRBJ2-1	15	TGCGCCAGCAGTGTATTAGCGGGAGCATTGAATGAGCAGTTCTTC	CASSVLAGALNEQFF
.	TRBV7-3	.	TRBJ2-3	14	TGTGCCAGCAGCTCGAGCGGACGCACAGATACGCAGTATTTT	CASSSSGRTDTQYF